The 14 T cell receptor beta chains below come from one sample, sequenced in a study of blood T cell repertoires in COVID-19. Generated by immunoSEQ multiplex PCR, the TCRdb table keeps only in-frame clones and is missing some. The sample records a few hundred thousand clones, around 84% being singletons. What was sequenced was PBMCs or T cells enriched from blood (not recorded which). These receptors came from a woman aged 18-29 years who had recovered from COVID-19.

The chain combines TRBV28 with TRBJ2-2; tentative D call: TRBD2 (5 bases). Looked up from germline, CDR1 is MDHEN and CDR2 is SYDVKM. There are 14 residues in the CDR3. Trimming stripped 8 bases from V and 2 bases from J, with 12 bases between. CDR3 in amino acids: CASFADLNTGELFF. In nucleotides, the CDR3 is TGTGCCAGCTTCGCGGACTTAAACACCGGGGAGCTGTTTTTT.

V and J are TRBV7-9 and TRBJ2-7, with D maybe TRBD2 (5 bases). From germline, CDR1 is SEHNR and CDR2 FQNEAQ (reference sequence). The CDR3 has 14 residues. Trimming took off 3 bases at V and 2 bases at J, with 11 bases between the two ends. The CDR3 nucleotides are TGTGCCAGCAGCTTCTCAGCGGTGACCTACGAGCAGTACTTC. This codes for CASSFSAVTYEQYF.

The chain recombines TRBV10-3 with TRBJ1-4, with D hard to call. Germline V gives CDR1 ENHRY, CDR2 SYGVKD. This CDR3 spans 16 amino acids. The V gene lost 4 bases and the J gene lost 0 bases, with 12 bases spanning the gap. The CDR3 DNA reads as TGTGCCATCAGTGTAGCGATGCATGCAACTAATGAAAAACTGTTTTTT. Protein product: CAISVAMHATNEKLFF.

V is TRBV2 and J is TRBJ1-2; 9 bases are shared with TRBD1. Looked up from germline, CDR1 is SNHLY and CDR2 is FYNNEI. V was clipped by 6 bases and J by 4 bases; unmatched bases: 6. This CDR3 contains 14 residues. CDR3 DNA: TGTGCCAGCAGCGGACAGGGGCCCTCCTATGGCTACACCTTC. Protein: CASSGQGPSYGYTF. Full variable domain (remainder filled in from reference TRBV2 and TRBJ1-2): EPEVTQTPSHQVTQMGQEVILRCVPISNHLYFYWYRQILGQKVEFLVSFYNNEISEKSEIFDDQFSVERPDGSNFTLKIRSTKLEDSAMYFCASSGQGPSYGYTFGSGTRLTVV.

The chain is built from TRBV2 and TRBJ2-1; the D gene is possibly TRBD2 (5 bases). Looked up from germline, CDR1 is SNHLY and CDR2 is FYNNEI. V lost 1 base and J 8 bases, leaving 12 bases between the germline ends. CDR3 length: 14 amino acids. For the CDR3, the DNA is TGTGCCAGCAGTGAAGGTCTAGCCGGCTATGAGCAGTTCTTC. It translates to CASSEGLAGYEQFF.

The rearrangement links TRBV30 to TRBJ1-4, with D possibly TRBD1 on 5 matching bases. The CDR3 has 15 amino acids. Trimming pared 2 bases from V and 1 base from J, leaving 11 bases between. CDR1 is GTSNPN and CDR2 is SVGIG in the germline V gene (reference sequence). CDR3 DNA: TGTGCCTGGAGTTCTGACGGGGGAACTAATGAAAAACTGTTTTTT. This encodes CAWSSDGGTNEKLFF.

The CDR3 spells CATSRDRRRGTGNEKLFF. CDR3 nucleotides: TGTGCCACCAGCAGAGATCGAAGGAGGGGGACAGGGAATGAAAAACTGTTTTTT. The rearrangement joins TRBV15 to TRBJ1-4; 9 bases align to TRBD1. The CDR3 has 18 residues. The junction had 10 bases not matched to a gene; V was cut back by 0 bases and J by 5 bases. The germline gives CDR1 LNHNV, CDR2 YYDKDF (reference sequence).

This rearrangement joins TRBV11-2 to TRBJ1-1; no firm D call. The CDR3 spans 13 residues. V shed 4 bases and J shed 0 bases, with 6 bases lying between them. Germline-derived CDR1 and CDR2 are SGHAT and FQNNGV. The CDR3, as DNA: TGTGCCAGCAGCTCCCATTTGAACACTGAAGCTTTCTTT. Its translation: CASSSHLNTEAFF.

This sequence joins TRBV30 and TRBJ1-6, with D maybe TRBD1 (6 bases). Deletions cut 1 base from V and 13 bases from J, with 23 bases between. The CDR3 is made up of 16 amino acids. Germline V gives CDR1 GTSNPN, CDR2 SVGIG (reference sequence). The CDR3 DNA reads as TGTGCCTGGAGTGCCCACCCCGACAGGTACGGTTCGCCCCTCCACTTT. Its translation: CAWSAHPDRYGSPLHF.

Here the CDR3 DNA reads TGCGCCAGCAGTGAAACCCTCCAAGGAGGAGATACGCAGTATTTT. This gives the protein CASSETLQGGDTQYF. The rearrangement joins TRBV10-1 to TRBJ2-3; weak D call: TRBD2 (5 bases). Germline V gives CDR1 WNHNN, CDR2 SYGVQD (reference sequence). The CDR3 covers 15 residues. The V end lost 3 bases, the J end lost 5 bases, and 15 bases lay between the germline ends.

J is TRBJ2-2 and V is TRBV10-2, with a tentative D call TRBD1 (6 bases). There are 13 residues in the CDR3. V shed 5 bases and J shed 4 bases, with 8 bases lying between them. Per germline, CDR1 WSHSY and CDR2 SAAADI. The CDR3 loop is CASSTGLTGELFF. In nucleotides, the CDR3 is TGCGCCAGCAGTACAGGGCTCACCGGGGAGCTGTTTTTT.

This chain joins TRBV10-3 and TRBJ2-7; 10 positions agree with TRBD1. This CDR3 has 11 residues. Germline lookup yields CDR1 ENHRY and CDR2 SYGVKD. The V gene end was trimmed by 9 bases and the J gene end by 5 bases; junction bases not matched to a gene: 1. Here the CDR3 DNA reads TGTGCCATTGGACAGGGGGACGAGCAGTACTTC. Its protein product is CAIGQGDEQYF.

The V and J genes are TRBV6-6 and TRBJ2-2, with 8 bases identical to TRBD2. J was trimmed by 1 base and V by 5 bases; bases with no gene match: 9. This CDR3 region has 17 residues. Germline V gene data show CDR1 as MNHNY and CDR2 as SVGAGI (reference sequence). CDR3 in amino acids: CASSPLALAENTGELFF. The DNA for the CDR3 is TGTGCCAGCAGTCCGCTTGCACTAGCGGAGAACACCGGGGAGCTGTTTTTT.

The chain uses TRBV2 and TRBJ1-2; D possibly corresponds to TRBD1 (5 bases). CDR1 SNHLY and CDR2 FYNNEI come from the germline V gene. CDR3 size: 12 residues. Trimming removed 3 bases at V and 5 bases at J, with 7 bases between. The CDR3 nucleotides read TGTGCCAGCAGTGATAGACAGTATGGCTACACCTTC. Encoded protein: CASSDRQYGYTF.